The clone carrying this TCR beta chain turned up a few times. The sample belongs to a study of blood T cell repertoires in COVID-19. Study-level information: T cells, B-cell-depleted T cells, or PBMCs provided the cDNA or gDNA that served as material.

Authors' methods: Scientists estimated how many nucleated cells there were by amplifying reference gene primers. Using immunoSEQ multiplex PCR, the repertoire was profiled, and TCRdb retains in-frame clones only, with some absent. That table is the source of V, J and clone size, and D and trimming were worked out from the DNA. The profile shows some 50,000 clones, approximately 90% of them singletons. The TCR sequence derives from an elderly man with acute or convalescent COVID-19. The material sequenced was peripheral blood.

CDR3 in DNA: TGTGCCAGCAGCACCCTAGCGGGGGCCGGGGAGCAGTACTTC. It is translated as CASSTLAGAGEQYF. The V gene is TRBV7-8, the J gene TRBJ2-7, with TRBD2 matching over 10 bases. The CDR3 covers 14 residues. Germline CDR1 is SGHVS and CDR2 is FQNEAQ. V dropped 5 bases and J dropped 7; count of bases not matched to a gene: 8.